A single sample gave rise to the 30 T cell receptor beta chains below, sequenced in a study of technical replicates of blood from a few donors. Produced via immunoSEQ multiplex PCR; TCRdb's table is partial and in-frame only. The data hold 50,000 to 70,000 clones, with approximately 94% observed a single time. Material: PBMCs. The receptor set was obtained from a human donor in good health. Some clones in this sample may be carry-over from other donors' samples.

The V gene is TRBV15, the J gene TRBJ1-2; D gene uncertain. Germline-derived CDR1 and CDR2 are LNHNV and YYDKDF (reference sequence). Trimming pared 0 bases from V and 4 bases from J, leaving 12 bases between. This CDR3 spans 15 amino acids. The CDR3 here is CATSRDTSGGYGYTF. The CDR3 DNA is TGTGCCACCAGCAGAGATACGAGTGGTGGCTATGGCTACACCTTC.

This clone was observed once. CDR3 protein: CAWSSGGTEAFF. In nucleotides, the CDR3 is TGTGCCTGGAGTTCGGGAGGGACCGAAGCTTTCTTT. V is TRBV30 and J is TRBJ1-1; D possibly corresponds to TRBD1 (5 bases). The V gene lost 2 bases and the J gene lost 8 bases, with 12 bases spanning the gap. CDR1 and CDR2 from the germline V gene are GTSNPN and SVGIG (reference sequence). The CDR3 consists of 12 residues.

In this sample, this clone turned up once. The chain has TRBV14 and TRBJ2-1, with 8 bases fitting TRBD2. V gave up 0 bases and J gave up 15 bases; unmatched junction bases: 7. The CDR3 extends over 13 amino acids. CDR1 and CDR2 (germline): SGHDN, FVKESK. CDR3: CASSQDTGTSLFF. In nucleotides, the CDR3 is TGTGCCAGCAGCCAAGATACCGGGACTAGTTTGTTCTTC.

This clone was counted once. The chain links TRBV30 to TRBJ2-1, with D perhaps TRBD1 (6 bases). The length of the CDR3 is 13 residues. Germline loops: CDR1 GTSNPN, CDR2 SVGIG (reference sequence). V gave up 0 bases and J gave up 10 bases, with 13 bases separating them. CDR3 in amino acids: CAWSVRGPTEQFF. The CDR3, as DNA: TGTGCCTGGAGTGTCAGGGGCCCGACAGAGCAGTTCTTC. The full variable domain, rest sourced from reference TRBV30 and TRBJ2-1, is SQTIHQWPATLVQPVGSPLSLECTVEGTSNPNLYWYRQAAGRGLQLLFYSVGIGQISSEVPQNLSASRPQDRQFILSSKKLLLSDSGFYLCAWSVRGPTEQFFGPGTRLTVL.

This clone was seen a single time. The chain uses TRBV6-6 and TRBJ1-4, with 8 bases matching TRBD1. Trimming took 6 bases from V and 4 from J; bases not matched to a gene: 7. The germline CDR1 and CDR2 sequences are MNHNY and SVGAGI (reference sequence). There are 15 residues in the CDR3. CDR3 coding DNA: TGTGCCAGCAGATTGACGACAGGGGATAATGAAAAACTGTTTTTT. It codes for CASRLTTGDNEKLFF.

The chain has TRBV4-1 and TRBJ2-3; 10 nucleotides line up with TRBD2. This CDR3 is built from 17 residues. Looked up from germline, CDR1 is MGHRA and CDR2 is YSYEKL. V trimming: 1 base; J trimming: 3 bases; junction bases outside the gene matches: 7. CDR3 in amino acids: CASSQGSAGGLTDTQYF. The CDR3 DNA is TGCGCCAGCAGCCAAGGATCAGCGGGGGGGCTTACAGATACGCAGTATTTT.

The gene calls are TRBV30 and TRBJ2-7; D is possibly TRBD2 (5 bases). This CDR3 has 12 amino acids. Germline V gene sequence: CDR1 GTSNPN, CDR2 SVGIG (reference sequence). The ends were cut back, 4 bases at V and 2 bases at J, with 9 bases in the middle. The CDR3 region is CAWTGNTYEQYF. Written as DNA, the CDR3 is TGTGCCTGGACGGGAAATACCTACGAGCAGTACTTC.

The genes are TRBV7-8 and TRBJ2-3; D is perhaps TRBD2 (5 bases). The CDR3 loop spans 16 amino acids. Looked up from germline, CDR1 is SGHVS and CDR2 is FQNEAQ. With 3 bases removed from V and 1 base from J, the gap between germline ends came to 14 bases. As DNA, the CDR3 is TGTGCCAGCAGCTTGAATGGCGGGTCACGCACAGATACGCAGTATTTT. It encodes CASSLNGGSRTDTQYF.

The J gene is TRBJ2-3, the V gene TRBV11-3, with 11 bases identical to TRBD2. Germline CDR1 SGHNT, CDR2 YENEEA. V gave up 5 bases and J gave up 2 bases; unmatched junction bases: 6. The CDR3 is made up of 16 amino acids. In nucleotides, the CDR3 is TGTGCCAGCAGCACCGGGACTAGCGGCGTCACAGATACGCAGTATTTT. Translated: CASSTGTSGVTDTQYF. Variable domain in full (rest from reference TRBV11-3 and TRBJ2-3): EAGVVQSPRYKIIEKKQPVAFWCNPISGHNTLYWYLQNLGQGPELLIRYENEEAVDDSQLPKDRFSAERLKGVDSTLKIQPAELGDSAVYLCASSTGTSGVTDTQYFGPGTRLTVL.

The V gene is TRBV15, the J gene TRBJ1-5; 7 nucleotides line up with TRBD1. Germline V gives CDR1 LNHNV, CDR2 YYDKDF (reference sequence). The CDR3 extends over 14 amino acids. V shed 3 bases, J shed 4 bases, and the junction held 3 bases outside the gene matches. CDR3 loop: CATSRDRTNQPQHF. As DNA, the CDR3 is TGTGCCACCAGCAGGGACAGGACTAATCAGCCCCAGCATTTT.

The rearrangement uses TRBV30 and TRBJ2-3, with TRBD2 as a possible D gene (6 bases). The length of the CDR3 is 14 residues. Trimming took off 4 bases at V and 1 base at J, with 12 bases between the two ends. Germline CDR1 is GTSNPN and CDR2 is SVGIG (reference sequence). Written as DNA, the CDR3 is TGTGCCTGGAATCCAACGGGAGGCACAGATACGCAGTATTTT. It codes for CAWNPTGGTDTQYF.

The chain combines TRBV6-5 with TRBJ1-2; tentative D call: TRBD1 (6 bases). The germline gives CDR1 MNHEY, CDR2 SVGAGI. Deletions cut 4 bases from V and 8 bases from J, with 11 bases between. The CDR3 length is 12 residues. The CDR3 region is CASSLQGSGYTF. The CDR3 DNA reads TGTGCCAGCAGTTTACAGGGATCCGGCTACACCTTC.

CDR3 sequence reads: CASSLGDGGGYTF. CDR3 nucleotide sequence: TGTGCCAGCAGCTTAGGAGACGGAGGGGGCTACACCTTC. The V and J genes are TRBV13 and TRBJ1-2; D unclear. Per the germline V gene, CDR1 is PRHDT and CDR2 is FYEKMQ (reference sequence). Trimming shortened V by 0 bases and J by 8 bases, and 10 bases separated the two germline ends. The length of the CDR3 is 13 residues.

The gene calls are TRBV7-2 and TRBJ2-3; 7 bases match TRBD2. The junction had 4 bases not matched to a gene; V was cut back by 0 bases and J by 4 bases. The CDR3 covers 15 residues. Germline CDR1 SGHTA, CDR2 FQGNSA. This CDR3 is CASSLAALAADTQYF. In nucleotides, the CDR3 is TGTGCCAGCAGCTTAGCGGCGCTAGCGGCAGATACGCAGTATTTT.

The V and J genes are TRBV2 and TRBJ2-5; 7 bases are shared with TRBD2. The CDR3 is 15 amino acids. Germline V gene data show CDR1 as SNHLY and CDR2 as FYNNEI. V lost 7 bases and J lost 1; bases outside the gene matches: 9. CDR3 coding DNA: TGTGCCAGCACGGGGTTCGCTAGCGGCCAAGAGACCCAGTACTTC. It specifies CASTGFASGQETQYF.

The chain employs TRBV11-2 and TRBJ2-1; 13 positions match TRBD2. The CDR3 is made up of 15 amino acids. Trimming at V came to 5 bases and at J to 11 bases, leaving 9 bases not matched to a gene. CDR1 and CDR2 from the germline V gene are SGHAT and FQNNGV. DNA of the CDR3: TGTGCCAGCAGCGTAAGGACTAGCGGGGGTGAGCAGCAGTTCTTC. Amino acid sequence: CASSVRTSGGEQQFF.

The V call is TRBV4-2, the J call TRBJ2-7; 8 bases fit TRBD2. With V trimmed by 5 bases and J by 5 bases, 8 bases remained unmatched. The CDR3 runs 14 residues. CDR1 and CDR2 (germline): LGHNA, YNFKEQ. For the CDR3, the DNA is TGTGCCAGCAGCGACTTAGCGGGGCTGGACGAGCAGTACTTC. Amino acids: CASSDLAGLDEQYF.

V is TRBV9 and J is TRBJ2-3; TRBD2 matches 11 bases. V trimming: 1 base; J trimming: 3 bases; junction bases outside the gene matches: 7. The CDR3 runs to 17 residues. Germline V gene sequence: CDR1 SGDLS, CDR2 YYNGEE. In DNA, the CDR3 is TGTGCCAGCAGCGTAACTTCGGGGACTAGCGGTACAGATACGCAGTATTTT. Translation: CASSVTSGTSGTDTQYF.

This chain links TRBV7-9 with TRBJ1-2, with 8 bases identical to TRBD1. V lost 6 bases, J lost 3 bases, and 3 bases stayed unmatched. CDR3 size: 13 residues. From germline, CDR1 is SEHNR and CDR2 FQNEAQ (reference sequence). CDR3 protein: CASSDRGDYGYTF. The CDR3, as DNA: TGTGCCAGCAGTGACAGGGGCGACTATGGCTACACCTTC. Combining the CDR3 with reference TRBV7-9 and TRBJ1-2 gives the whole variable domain DTGVSQNPRHKITKRGQNVTFRCDPISEHNRLYWYRQTLGQGPEFLTYFQNEAQLEKSRLLSDRFSAERPKGSFSTLEIQRTEQGDSAMYLCASSDRGDYGYTFGSGTRLTVV.

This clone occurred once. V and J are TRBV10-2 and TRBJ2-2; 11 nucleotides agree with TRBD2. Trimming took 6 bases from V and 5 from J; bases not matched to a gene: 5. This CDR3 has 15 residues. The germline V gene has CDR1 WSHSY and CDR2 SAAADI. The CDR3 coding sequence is TGCGCCAGCAGGGTAGCGGGGGGGCATACCGGGGAGCTGTTTTTT. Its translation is CASRVAGGHTGELFF.

CDR3 residues: CAISESGTGAGNTIYF. The DNA of the CDR3 is TGTGCCATCAGTGAGTCCGGGACAGGGGCTGGAAACACCATATATTTT. The chain is built from TRBV10-3 and TRBJ1-3, with 10 bases lining up with TRBD1. Germline-derived CDR1 and CDR2 are ENHRY and SYGVKD. V was clipped by 0 bases and J by 2 bases; unmatched bases: 1. This CDR3 has 16 amino acids.

The CDR3 loop reads CASSPGLADKETQYF. In DNA, the CDR3 is TGTGCCAGCTCCCCTGGACTAGCGGACAAAGAGACCCAGTACTTC. This chain links TRBV18 with TRBJ2-5; TRBD2 matches 10 bases. This CDR3 region has 15 residues. Germline CDR1 is KGHSH and CDR2 is LQKENI. Trimming removed 6 bases from V and 3 bases from J; junction bases left unmatched: 7.

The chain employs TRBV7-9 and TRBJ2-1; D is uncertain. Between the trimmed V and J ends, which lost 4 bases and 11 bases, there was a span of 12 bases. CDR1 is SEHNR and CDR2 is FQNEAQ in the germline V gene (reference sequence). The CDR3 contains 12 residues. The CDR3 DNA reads TGTGCCAGCAGCTCCATTTGGGCCCAGCAGTTCTTC. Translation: CASSSIWAQQFF.

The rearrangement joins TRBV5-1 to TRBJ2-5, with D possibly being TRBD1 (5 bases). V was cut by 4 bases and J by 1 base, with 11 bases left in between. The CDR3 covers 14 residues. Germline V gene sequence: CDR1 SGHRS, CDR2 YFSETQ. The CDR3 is CASSPGHGQETQYF. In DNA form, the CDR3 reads TGCGCCAGCAGCCCAGGACACGGCCAAGAGACCCAGTACTTC.

CDR3 in amino acids: CAWSVSSSYNEQFF. For the CDR3, the DNA is TGTGCCTGGAGTGTCTCCTCGTCCTACAATGAGCAGTTCTTC. The chain combines TRBV30 with TRBJ2-1; D unclear. The germline CDR1 and CDR2 sequences are GTSNPN and SVGIG (reference sequence). The CDR3 consists of 14 residues. V gave up 0 bases and J gave up 1 base, with 7 bases separating them.

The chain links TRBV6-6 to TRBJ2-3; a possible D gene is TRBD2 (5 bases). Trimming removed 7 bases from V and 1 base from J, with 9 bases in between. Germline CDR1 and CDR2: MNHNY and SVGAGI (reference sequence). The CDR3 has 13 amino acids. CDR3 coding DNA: TGTGCCAGCAACCTTAGCGGCACAGATACGCAGTATTTT. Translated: CASNLSGTDTQYF.

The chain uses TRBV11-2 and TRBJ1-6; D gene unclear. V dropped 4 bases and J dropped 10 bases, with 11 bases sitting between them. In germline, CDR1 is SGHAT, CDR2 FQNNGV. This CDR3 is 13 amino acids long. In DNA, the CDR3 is TGTGCCAGCAGCTCGAACCGGGGATCACCCCTCCACTTT. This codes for CASSSNRGSPLHF.

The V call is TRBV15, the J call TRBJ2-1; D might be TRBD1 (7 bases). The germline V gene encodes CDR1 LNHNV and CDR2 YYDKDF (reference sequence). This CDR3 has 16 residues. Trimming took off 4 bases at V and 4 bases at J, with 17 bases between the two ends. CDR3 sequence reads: CATSKTRDSGYNEQFF. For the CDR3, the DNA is TGTGCCACCAGCAAAACGCGGGACAGCGGATACAATGAGCAGTTCTTC.

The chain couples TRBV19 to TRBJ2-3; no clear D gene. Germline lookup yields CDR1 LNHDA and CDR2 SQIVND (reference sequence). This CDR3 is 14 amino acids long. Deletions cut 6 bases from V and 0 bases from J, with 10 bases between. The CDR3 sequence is CASSAAASTDTQYF. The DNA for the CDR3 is TGTGCCAGTAGCGCGGCCGCTAGCACAGATACGCAGTATTTT.

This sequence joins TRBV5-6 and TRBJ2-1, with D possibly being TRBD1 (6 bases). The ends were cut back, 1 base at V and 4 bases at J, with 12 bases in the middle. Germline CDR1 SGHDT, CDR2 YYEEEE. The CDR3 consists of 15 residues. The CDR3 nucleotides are TGTGCCAGCAGCTTGAGGCAGGGGTTTTACAATGAGCAGTTCTTC. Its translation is CASSLRQGFYNEQFF. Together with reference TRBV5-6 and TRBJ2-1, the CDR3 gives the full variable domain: DAGVTQSPTHLIKTRGQQVTLRCSPKSGHDTVSWYQQALGQGPQFIFQYYEEEERQRGNFPDRFSGHQFPNYSSELNVNALLLGDSALYLCASSLRQGFYNEQFFGPGTRLTVL.